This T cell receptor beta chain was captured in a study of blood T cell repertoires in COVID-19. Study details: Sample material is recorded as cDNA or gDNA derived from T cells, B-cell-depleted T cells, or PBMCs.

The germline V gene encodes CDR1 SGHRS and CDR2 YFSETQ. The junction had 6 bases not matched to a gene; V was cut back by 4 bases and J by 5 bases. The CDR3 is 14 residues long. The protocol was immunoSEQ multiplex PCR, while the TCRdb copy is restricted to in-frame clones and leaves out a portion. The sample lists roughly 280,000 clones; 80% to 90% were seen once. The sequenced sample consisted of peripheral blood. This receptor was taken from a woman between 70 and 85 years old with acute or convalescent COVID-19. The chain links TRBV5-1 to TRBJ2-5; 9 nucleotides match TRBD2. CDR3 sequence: CASSQGLARETQYF. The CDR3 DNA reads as TGCGCCAGCAGCCAGGGACTAGCCCGGGAGACCCAGTACTTC.